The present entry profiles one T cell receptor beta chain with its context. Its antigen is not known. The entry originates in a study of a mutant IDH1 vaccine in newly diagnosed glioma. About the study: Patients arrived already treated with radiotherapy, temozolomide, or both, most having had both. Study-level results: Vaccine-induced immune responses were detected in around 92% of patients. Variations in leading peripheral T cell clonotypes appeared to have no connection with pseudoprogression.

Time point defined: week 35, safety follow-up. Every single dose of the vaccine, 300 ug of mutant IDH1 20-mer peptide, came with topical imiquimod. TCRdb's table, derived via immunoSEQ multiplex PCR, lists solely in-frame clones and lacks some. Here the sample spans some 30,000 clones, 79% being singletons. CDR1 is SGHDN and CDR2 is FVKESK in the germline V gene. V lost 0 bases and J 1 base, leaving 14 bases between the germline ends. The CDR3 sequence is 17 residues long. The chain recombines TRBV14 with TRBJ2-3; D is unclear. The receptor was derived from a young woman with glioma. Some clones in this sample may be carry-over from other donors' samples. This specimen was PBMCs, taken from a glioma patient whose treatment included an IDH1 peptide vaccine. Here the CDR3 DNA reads TGTGCCAGCAGCCAAGATAGGCCCTCCAGCGGCACAGATACGCAGTATTTT. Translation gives CASSQDRPSSGTDTQYF. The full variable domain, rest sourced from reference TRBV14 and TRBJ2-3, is EAGVTQFPSHSVIEKGQTVTLRCDPISGHDNLYWYRRVMGKEIKFLLHFVKESKQDESGMPNNRFLAERTGGTYSTLKVQPAELEDSGVYFCASSQDRPSSGTDTQYFGPGTRLTVL.